The 15 T cell receptor beta chains reported below all come from one sample, sequenced in a study of blood T cells in healthy people across ages. For the second PCR, which ran for about 6 to 11 cycles, a sample-barcoded 5' primer and a J-beta primer mix were used. TCRdb redid the calling of the 5' RACE reads with MiXCR, one entry per CDR3 protein. The sample lists about 970,000 distinct CDR3 sequences; about 51% were seen once. The sequenced material came from blood. The receptor source for this set is a woman in her sixties in good health.

The rearrangement links TRBV6-1 to TRBJ2-3, with D tentatively TRBD2 (6 bases). The CDR3 extends over 15 amino acids. CDR1 and CDR2 (germline): MNHNS, SASEGT. The V and J ends lost 8 bases and 3 bases respectively, with 18 bases between them. CDR3 amino acids: CASGLEGRGTDTQYF. The CDR3, as DNA: TGTGCCAGCGGACTGGAGGGACGGGGGACAGATACGCAGTATTTT.

The gene calls are TRBV20-1 and TRBJ2-1; D call uncertain. The CDR3 runs 14 residues. Between the trimmed V and J ends, which lost 3 bases and 6 bases, there was a span of 15 bases. Germline CDR1 reads DFQATT; CDR2 reads SNEGSKA (reference sequence). CDR3 sequence: CSASPMGRVNEQFF. The CDR3 nucleotides are TGCAGTGCTAGCCCAATGGGAAGGGTCAATGAGCAGTTCTTC.

The chain has TRBV27 and TRBJ1-1, with D hard to call. CDR3 size: 15 residues. Trimming shortened V by 0 bases and J by 4 bases, and 12 bases separated the two germline ends. Germline lookup yields CDR1 MNHEY and CDR2 SMNVEV (reference sequence). The CDR3 reads CASSLSTGVGTEAFF. The CDR3 nucleotides read TGTGCCAGCAGTTTATCGACCGGGGTTGGCACTGAAGCTTTCTTT.

This clonotype has a handful of counts. The gene calls are TRBV20-1 and TRBJ1-5, with D possibly being TRBD1 (5 bases). The germline V gene has CDR1 DFQATT and CDR2 SNEGSKA (reference sequence). The CDR3 covers 15 residues. V was shortened by 0 bases and J by 4 bases, with 13 bases between the two germline ends. The CDR3 DNA follows: TGCAGTGCTAGAGATTCGGGGCAGGGAAATCAGCCCCAGCATTTT. This encodes CSARDSGQGNQPQHF.

The V gene is TRBV7-9, the J gene TRBJ2-5; maybe TRBD2 (5 bases). The ends were cut back, 5 bases at V and 5 bases at J, with 15 bases in the middle. Germline V CDR1 and CDR2: SEHNR, FQNEAQ (reference sequence). The CDR3 totals 14 residues. DNA of the CDR3: TGTGCCAGCAGCCAAAAGGGAGCCGGCGAGACCCAGTACTTC. Translating gives CASSQKGAGETQYF.

This rearrangement joins TRBV20-1 to TRBJ2-1; D remains ambiguous. Germline V gene sequence: CDR1 DFQATT, CDR2 SNEGSKA (reference sequence). Trimming cost V 0 bases and J 6 bases, with 12 bases left between them. The CDR3 covers 14 residues. The CDR3 nucleotides read TGCAGTGCTAGAGATCAAGTTAGACTCAATGAGCAGTTCTTC. It encodes CSARDQVRLNEQFF.

V is TRBV7-9 and J is TRBJ2-7; 7 bases line up with TRBD1. The germline V gene has CDR1 SEHNR and CDR2 FQNEAQ (reference sequence). CDR3 length equals 14 residues. The V gene end was trimmed by 3 bases and the J gene end by 3 bases; junction bases not matched to a gene: 5. The CDR3 DNA follows: TGTGCCAGCAGCTTCTGGGACAGACACTACGAGCAGTACTTC. Translated: CASSFWDRHYEQYF.

This sequence joins TRBV20-1 and TRBJ2-4; 8 bases line up with TRBD2. The ends lost 6 bases at V and 0 bases at J; junction bases unmatched: 4. The CDR3 runs 14 residues. Germline V CDR1 and CDR2: DFQATT, SNEGSKA (reference sequence). CDR3 DNA sequence: TGCAGTGCGATAGCGGGACTAGCCAAAAACATTCAGTACTTC. It codes for CSAIAGLAKNIQYF.

The sample holds a few counts of this clonotype. This chain connects TRBV7-2 to TRBJ2-5; TRBD2 aligns across 8 bases. V was clipped by 1 base and J by 4 bases; unmatched bases: 2. CDR1 and CDR2 (germline): SGHTA, FQGNSA. The CDR3 extends over 14 amino acids. CDR3 coding DNA: TGTGCCAGCAGCTTAGGACTAGCGAGAGAGACCCAGTACTTC. This translates into CASSLGLARETQYF.

The rearrangement joins TRBV3-1 to TRBJ2-3; perhaps TRBD2 as D (5 bases). CDR1 is LGHDT and CDR2 is YNNKEL in the germline V gene (reference sequence). Trimming shortened V by 2 bases and J by 3 bases, and 15 bases separated the two germline ends. The CDR3 covers 16 residues. CDR3 nucleotides: TGTGCCAGCAGCCAATCAGGAGGCGTGGAGACAGATACGCAGTATTTT. Amino acid sequence: CASSQSGGVETDTQYF.

The V and J genes are TRBV3-1 and TRBJ2-4; 15 positions match TRBD2. The J segment lost 4 bases and the V segment lost 3 bases, leaving 4 bases of the junction unmatched. The V gene's germline CDR1 is LGHDT and CDR2 YNNKEL (reference sequence). This CDR3 has 17 residues. The CDR3 region has the DNA TGTGCCAGCAGCCAGATGGGACTAGCGGGAGGTAAAAACATTCAGTACTTC. The encoded protein is CASSQMGLAGGKNIQYF.

The chain combines TRBV5-1 with TRBJ1-6; 8 bases match TRBD1. V lost 4 bases and J lost 8; bases outside the gene matches: 5. CDR1 and CDR2 (germline): SGHRS, YFSETQ. This CDR3 has 14 residues. The CDR3 protein is CASSPGQAHSPLHF. CDR3 coding DNA: TGCGCCAGCAGCCCGGGACAGGCCCATTCACCCCTCCACTTT.

The rearrangement uses TRBV15 and TRBJ2-5; possibly TRBD2 for D (5 bases). The end of the DNA aligns better with TRBJ2-7, so the J call may be wrong. Germline V CDR1 and CDR2: LNHNV, YYDKDF (reference sequence). This CDR3 has 15 amino acids. The CDR3 region is CATSREGGGGCEQYF. CDR3 nucleotide sequence: TGTGCCACCAGCAGAGAGGGCGGAGGTGGGTGCGAGCAGTACTTC.

V is TRBV14 and J is TRBJ1-2; no clear D gene. The CDR3 length is 13 residues. Germline V gene lookup returns CDR1 SGHDN and CDR2 FVKESK. Trimming removed 0 bases at V and 5 bases at J, with 7 bases between. CDR3: CASSQDLGYGYTF. Written as DNA, the CDR3 is TGTGCCAGCAGCCAAGATCTTGGTTATGGCTACACCTTC.

CDR3 loop: CASSYDLGQGYEQYF. CDR3 coding DNA: TGTGCCAGCAGTTACGATCTGGGACAGGGCTACGAGCAGTACTTC. The chain links TRBV6-2 or TRBV6-3 to TRBJ2-4, with 9 bases lining up with TRBD1. The J call is uncertain, as TRBJ2-7 better fits the DNA end. CDR1 is MNHEY and CDR2 is SVGEGT in the germline V gene. The CDR3 runs 15 residues.